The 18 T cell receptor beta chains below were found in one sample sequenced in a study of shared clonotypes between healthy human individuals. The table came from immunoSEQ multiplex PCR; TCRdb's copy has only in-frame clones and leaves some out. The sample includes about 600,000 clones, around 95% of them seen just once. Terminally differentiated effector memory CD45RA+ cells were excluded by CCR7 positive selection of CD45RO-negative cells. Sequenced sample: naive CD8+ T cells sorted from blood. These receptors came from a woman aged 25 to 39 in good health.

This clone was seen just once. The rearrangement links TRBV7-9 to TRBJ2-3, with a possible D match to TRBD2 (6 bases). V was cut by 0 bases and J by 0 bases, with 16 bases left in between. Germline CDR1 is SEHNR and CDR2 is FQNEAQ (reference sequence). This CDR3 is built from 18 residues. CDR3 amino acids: CASSLAWGESESTDTQYF. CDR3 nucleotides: TGTGCCAGCAGCTTAGCGTGGGGGGAGAGCGAAAGCACAGATACGCAGTATTTT.

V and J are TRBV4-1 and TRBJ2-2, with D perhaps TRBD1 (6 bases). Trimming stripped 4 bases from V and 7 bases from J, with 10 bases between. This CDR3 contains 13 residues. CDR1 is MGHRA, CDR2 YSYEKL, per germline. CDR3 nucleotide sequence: TGCGCCAGCAGCCCCAGGGGTAACGGGGAGCTGTTTTTT. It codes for CASSPRGNGELFF.

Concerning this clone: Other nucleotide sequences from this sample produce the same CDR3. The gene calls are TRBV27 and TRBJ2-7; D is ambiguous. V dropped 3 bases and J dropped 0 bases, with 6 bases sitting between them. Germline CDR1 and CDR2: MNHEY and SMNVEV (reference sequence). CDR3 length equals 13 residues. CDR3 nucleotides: TGTGCCAGCAGTTTGGTGGGCTCCTACGAGCAGTACTTC. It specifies CASSLVGSYEQYF.

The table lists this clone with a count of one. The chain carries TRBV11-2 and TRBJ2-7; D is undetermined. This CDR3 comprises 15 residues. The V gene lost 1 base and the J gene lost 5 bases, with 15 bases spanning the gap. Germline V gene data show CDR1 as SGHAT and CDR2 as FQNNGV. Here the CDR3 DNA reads TGTGCCAGCAGCTTAGTCCTCGTATCTCGGGACGAGCAGTACTTC. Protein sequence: CASSLVLVSRDEQYF. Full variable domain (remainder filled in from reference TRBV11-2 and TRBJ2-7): EAGVAQSPRYKIIEKRQSVAFWCNPISGHATLYWYQQILGQGPKLLIQFQNNGVVDDSQLPKDRFSAERLKGVDSTLKIQPAKLEDSAVYLCASSLVLVSRDEQYFGPGTRLTVT.

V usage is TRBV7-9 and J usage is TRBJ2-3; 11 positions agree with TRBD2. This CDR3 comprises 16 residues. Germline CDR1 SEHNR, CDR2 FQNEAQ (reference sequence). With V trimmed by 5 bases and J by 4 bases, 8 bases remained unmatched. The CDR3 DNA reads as TGTGCCAGCAGCACCCTAGCGGGAGGCTTGGCAGATACGCAGTATTTT. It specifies CASSTLAGGLADTQYF.

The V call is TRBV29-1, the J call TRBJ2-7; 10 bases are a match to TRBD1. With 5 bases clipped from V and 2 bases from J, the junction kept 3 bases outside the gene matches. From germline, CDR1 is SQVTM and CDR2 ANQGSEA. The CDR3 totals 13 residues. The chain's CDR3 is CSVNDRGPYEQYF. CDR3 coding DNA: TGCAGCGTTAATGACAGGGGGCCCTACGAGCAGTACTTC.

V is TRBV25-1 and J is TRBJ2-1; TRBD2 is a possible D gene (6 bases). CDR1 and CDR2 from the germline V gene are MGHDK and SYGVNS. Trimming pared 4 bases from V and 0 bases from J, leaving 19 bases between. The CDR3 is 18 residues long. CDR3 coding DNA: TGTGCCAGCAGTGCCCTTGGAGGTAGCGGCCCCTCCTACAATGAGCAGTTCTTC. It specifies CASSALGGSGPSYNEQFF.

In DNA form, the CDR3 reads TGCGCCAGCATGTTCTTGGAGAACACCGGGGAGCTGTTTTTT. Translated, it gives CASMFLENTGELFF. This chain connects TRBV5-1 to TRBJ2-2; D gene ambiguous. Germline V gene data show CDR1 as SGHRS and CDR2 as YFSETQ. This CDR3 region has 14 residues. Trimming removed 6 bases at V and 1 base at J, with 10 bases between.

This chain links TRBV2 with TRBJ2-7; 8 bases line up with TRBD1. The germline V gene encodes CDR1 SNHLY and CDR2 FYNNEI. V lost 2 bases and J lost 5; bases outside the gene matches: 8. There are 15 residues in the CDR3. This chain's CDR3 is CASSEPGQGVDEQYF. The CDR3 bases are TGTGCCAGCAGTGAACCCGGACAGGGTGTCGACGAGCAGTACTTC.

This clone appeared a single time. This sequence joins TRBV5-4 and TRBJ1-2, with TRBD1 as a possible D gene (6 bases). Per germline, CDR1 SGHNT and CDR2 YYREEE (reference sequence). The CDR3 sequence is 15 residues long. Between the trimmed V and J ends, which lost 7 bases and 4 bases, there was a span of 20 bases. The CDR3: CASGSGTTGSYGYTF. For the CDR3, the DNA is TGTGCCAGCGGTTCCGGTACTACAGGGAGCTATGGCTACACCTTC.

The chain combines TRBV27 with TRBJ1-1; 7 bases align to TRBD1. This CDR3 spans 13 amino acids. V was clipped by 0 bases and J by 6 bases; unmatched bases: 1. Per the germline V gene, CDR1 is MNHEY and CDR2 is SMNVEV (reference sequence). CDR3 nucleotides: TGTGCCAGCAGTTTATCGACAGGGTCTGAAGCTTTCTTT. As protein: CASSLSTGSEAFF.

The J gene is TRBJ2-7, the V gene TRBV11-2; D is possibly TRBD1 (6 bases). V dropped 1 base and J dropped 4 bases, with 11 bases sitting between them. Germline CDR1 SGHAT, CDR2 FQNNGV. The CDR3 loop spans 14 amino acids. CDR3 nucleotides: TGTGCCAGCAGCTTAGGGACAGAACCTTACGAGCAGTACTTC. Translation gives CASSLGTEPYEQYF.

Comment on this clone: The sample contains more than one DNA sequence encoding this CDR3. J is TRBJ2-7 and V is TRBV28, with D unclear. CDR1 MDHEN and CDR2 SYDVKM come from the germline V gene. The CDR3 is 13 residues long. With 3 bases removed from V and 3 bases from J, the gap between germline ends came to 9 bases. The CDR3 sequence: CASSFGRSYEQYF. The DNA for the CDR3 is TGTGCCAGCAGTTTTGGACGGAGCTACGAGCAGTACTTC.

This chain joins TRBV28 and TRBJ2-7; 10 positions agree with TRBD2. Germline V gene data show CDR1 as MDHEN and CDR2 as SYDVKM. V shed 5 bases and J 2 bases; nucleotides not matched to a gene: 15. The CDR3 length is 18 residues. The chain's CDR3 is CASSPVPHSGRFTYEQYF. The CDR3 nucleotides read TGTGCCAGCAGTCCCGTACCCCATAGCGGGAGGTTTACCTACGAGCAGTACTTC.

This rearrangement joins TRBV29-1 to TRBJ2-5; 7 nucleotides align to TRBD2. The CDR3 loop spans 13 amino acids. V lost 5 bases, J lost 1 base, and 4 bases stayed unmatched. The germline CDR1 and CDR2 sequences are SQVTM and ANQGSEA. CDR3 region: CSVWGRVQETQYF. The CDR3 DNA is TGCAGCGTTTGGGGGAGGGTCCAAGAGACCCAGTACTTC.

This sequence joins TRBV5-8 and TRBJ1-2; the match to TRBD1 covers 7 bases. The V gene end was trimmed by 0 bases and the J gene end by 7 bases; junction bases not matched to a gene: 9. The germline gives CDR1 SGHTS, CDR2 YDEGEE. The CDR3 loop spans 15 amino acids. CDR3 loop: CASSLARKGAVGYTF. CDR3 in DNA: TGTGCCAGCAGCTTGGCCCGTAAGGGGGCCGTTGGCTACACCTTC.

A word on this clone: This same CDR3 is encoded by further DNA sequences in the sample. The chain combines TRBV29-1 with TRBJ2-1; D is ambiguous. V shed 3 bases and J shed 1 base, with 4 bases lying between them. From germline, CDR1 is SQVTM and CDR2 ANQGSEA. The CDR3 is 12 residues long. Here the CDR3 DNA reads TGCAGCGTTGAGGATTCCTACAATGAGCAGTTCTTC. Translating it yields CSVEDSYNEQFF.

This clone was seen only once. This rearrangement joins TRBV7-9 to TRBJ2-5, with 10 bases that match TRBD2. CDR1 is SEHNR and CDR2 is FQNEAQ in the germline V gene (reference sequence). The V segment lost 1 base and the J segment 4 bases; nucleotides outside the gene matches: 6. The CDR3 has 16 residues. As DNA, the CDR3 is TGTGCCAGCAGCTTAGTTCTAGCGGGAGCACGAGAGACCCAGTACTTC. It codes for CASSLVLAGARETQYF.